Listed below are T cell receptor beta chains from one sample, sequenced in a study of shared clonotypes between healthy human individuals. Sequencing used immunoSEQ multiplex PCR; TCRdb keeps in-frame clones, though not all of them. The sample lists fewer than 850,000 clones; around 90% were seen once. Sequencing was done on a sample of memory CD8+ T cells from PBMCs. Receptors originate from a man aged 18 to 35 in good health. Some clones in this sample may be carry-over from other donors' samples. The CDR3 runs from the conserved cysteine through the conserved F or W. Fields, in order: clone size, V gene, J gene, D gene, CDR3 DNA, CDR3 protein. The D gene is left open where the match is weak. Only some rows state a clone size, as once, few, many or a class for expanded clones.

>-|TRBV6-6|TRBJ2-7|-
TGTGCCAGCAGTTACCCCCCGCTACCCTACGAGCAGTACTTC
CASSYPPLPYEQYF
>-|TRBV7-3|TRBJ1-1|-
TGTGCCAGCAGCTTAGGTGAGCCTTTTACTGAAGCTTTCTTT
CASSLGEPFTEAFF
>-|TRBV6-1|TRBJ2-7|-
TGTGCCAGCAGTGAATACAGAAGGAGAGAGCAGTACTTC
CASSEYRRREQYF
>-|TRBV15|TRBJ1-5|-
TGTGCCACCAGCAACACGACAGGCGGAAGCAATCAGCCCCAGCATTTT
CATSNTTGGSNQPQHF
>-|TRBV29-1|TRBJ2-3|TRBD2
TGCAGCGTTTTAGGCGGGAGGGCCGCAGATACGCAGTATTTT
CSVLGGRAADTQYF
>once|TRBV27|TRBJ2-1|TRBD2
TGTGCCAGCAGTTTACCTGGCGGGAGGGGACATAATGAGCAGTTCTTC
CASSLPGGRGHNEQFF
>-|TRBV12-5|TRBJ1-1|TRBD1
TGTGCTAGTGGTTTGATGGACAGGGGCACTGAAGCTTTCTTT
CASGLMDRGTEAFF
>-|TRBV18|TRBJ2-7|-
TGTGCCAGCTCACCCCCGAGCTCCTACGAGCAGTACTTC
CASSPPSSYEQYF
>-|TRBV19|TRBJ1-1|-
TGTGCCAGTAGTCCCGGGACCGGGTCTGAAGCTTTCTTT
CASSPGTGSEAFF
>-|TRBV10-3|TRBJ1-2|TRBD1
TGTGCCATCAGTGAGGGGACAGGAAGGAATGGCTACACCTTC
CAISEGTGRNGYTF
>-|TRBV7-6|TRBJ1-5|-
TGTGCCAGCAGCCCAGGGACCCAGTGGGAACCCCAGCATTTT
CASSPGTQWEPQHF
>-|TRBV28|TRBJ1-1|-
TGTGCCAGCAGCCTGAGGAACACTGAAGCTTTCTTT
CASSLRNTEAFF
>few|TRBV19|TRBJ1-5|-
TGTGCCAGTAGTATTGCTCTTCAGCCCCAGCATTTT
CASSIALQPQHF
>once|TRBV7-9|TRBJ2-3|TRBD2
TGTGCCAGCAGCTCGAGACTAGCGGGGGGTCTGAATACGCAGTATTTT
CASSSRLAGGLNTQYF
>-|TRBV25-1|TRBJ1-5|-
TGTGCCAGCAGTGGGGGTCTTGGCAATCAGCCCCAGCATTTT
CASSGGLGNQPQHF
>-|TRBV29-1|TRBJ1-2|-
TGCAGCGTGGAAGGAAGCCGGGAGTCCCCTCCGGGCTACACCTTC
CSVEGSRESPPGYTF
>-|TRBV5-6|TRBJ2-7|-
TGTGCCAGCAGCTTGGGGTTAAACTACGAGCAGTACTTC
CASSLGLNYEQYF
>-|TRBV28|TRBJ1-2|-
TGTGCCAGCAGTTTAAGGGGGGCGCGAAATGGCTACACCTTC
CASSLRGARNGYTF
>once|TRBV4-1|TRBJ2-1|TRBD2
TGCGCCAGCAGCCCCCTCGAAGGAGCGGGGGGCTACAATGAGCAGTTCTTC
CASSPLEGAGGYNEQFF
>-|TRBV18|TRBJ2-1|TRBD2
TGTGCCAGCTCACCAGGCGGGAGTATGAATGAGCAGTTCTTC
CASSPGGSMNEQFF
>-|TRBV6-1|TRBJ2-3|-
TGTGCCAGCAGTGGGGCTACCGGGCCTACCTACACAGATACGCAGTATTTT
CASSGATGPTYTDTQYF
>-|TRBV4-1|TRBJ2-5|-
TGCGCCAGCAGCCAAGAAGTCATCGGGAGTGGAGAGACCCAGTACTTC
CASSQEVIGSGETQYF
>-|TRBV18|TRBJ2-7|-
TGTGCCAGCTCACCTCCGGGACTGAACTCCTACGAGCAGTACTTC
CASSPPGLNSYEQYF
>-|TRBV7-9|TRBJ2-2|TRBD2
TGTGCCAGCAGCTCCGGGACTAGCGGGAGGGTCAGCGAGCTGTTTTTT
CASSSGTSGRVSELFF